The rows below give T cell receptor beta chains drawn from one sample of a study of blood T cell repertoires in COVID-19. TCRdb's table, derived via immunoSEQ multiplex PCR, lists solely in-frame clones and lacks some. Among approximately 70,000 clones listed, around 79% were seen once. Source material: peripheral blood. All receptors come from a woman in her 70s with acute or convalescent COVID-19. Each CDR3 is given with its conserved first and last residue. D genes are given only for firm matches. Not every row has a clone size; where given, it reads once, few, many or a size class.

j_gene | d_gene | abundance | v_gene | CDR3aa | CDR3nt
TRBJ1-1 | NA | NA | TRBV28 | CASRVEWAAEAFF | TGTGCCAGCAGGGTCGAGTGGGCTGCTGAAGCTTTCTTT
TRBJ2-2 | TRBD2 | NA | TRBV11-2 | CASSLGLLAGGFGELFF | TGTGCCAGCAGCTTAGGATTACTAGCGGGGGGGTTCGGGGAGCTGTTTTTT
TRBJ2-5 | TRBD2 | NA | TRBV5-4 | CASSPSGFYQETQYF | TGTGCCAGCAGCCCTAGCGGGTTCTACCAAGAGACCCAGTACTTC
TRBJ1-1 | NA | NA | TRBV9 | CASSVGGGVRAKMNTEAFF | TGTGCCAGCAGCGTAGGTGGAGGGGTTAGGGCCAAAATGAACACTGAAGCTTTCTTT
TRBJ2-3 | NA | NA | TRBV28 | CASRGQTDTQYF | TGTGCCAGCAGAGGACAGACAGATACGCAGTATTTT
TRBJ1-2 | NA | few | TRBV10-3 | CAISPAANYGYTF | TGTGCCATCAGCCCGGCGGCTAACTATGGCTACACCTTC
TRBJ1-2 | NA | NA | TRBV6-5 | CASGARDYGYTF | TGTGCCAGCGGGGCCCGGGACTATGGCTACACCTTC
TRBJ1-1 | TRBD1 | few | TRBV6-6 | CASSRFSGTGGFNTEAFF | TGTGCCAGCAGTAGATTCTCCGGGACAGGGGGCTTCAACACTGAAGCTTTCTTT
TRBJ1-5 | NA | NA | TRBV30 | CAWRRPGGNQPQHF | TGTGCCTGGCGGAGGCCAGGGGGCAATCAGCCCCAGCATTTT
TRBJ2-3 | NA | NA | TRBV5-1 | CASSLPYTDTQYF | TGCGCCAGCAGCTTGCCTTATACAGATACGCAGTATTTT
TRBJ1-2 | TRBD1 | NA | TRBV6-5 | CASSAPTGQGGYTF | TGTGCCAGCAGCGCTCCGACGGGACAGGGAGGCTACACCTTC
TRBJ2-3 | NA | NA | TRBV5-6 | CASSPDGMNTDTQYF | TGTGCCAGCAGCCCAGACGGGATGAACACAGATACGCAGTATTTT
TRBJ2-5 | NA | once | TRBV5-1 | CASSLGSSPRETQYF | TGCGCCAGCAGCCTAGGGAGCAGCCCTAGAGAGACCCAGTACTTC
TRBJ1-1 | TRBD1 | NA | TRBV29-1 | CSVGGQGNTEAFF | TGCAGCGTTGGAGGACAGGGAAACACTGAAGCTTTCTTT
TRBJ2-5 | TRBD2 | few | TRBV19 | CASSIVGGAAGGTQYF | TGTGCCAGTAGTATAGTAGGCGGGGCCGCGGGAGGGACCCAGTACTTC
TRBJ2-1 | NA | NA | TRBV19 | CASSIKPPPSYNEQFF | TGTGCCAGTAGTATTAAGCCCCCCCCATCGTACAATGAGCAGTTCTTC
TRBJ1-5 | TRBD1 | few | TRBV4-2 | CASSQEVRGHQPQHF | TGTGCCAGCAGCCAAGAAGTCAGGGGGCATCAGCCCCAGCATTTT
TRBJ2-1 | NA | NA | TRBV19 | CASTGSYNEQFF | TGTGCCAGTACCGGCTCCTACAATGAGCAGTTCTTC
TRBJ1-2 | NA | NA | TRBV6-5 | CASSYWRGLLDYGYTF | TGTGCCAGCAGTTACTGGAGGGGCCTGTTGGACTATGGCTACACCTTC
TRBJ2-7 | TRBD2 | NA | TRBV10-2 | CASSGKLGLGIEQYF | TGCGCCAGCAGTGGTAAATTGGGACTAGGGATCGAGCAGTACTTC
TRBJ2-7 | TRBD1 | NA | TRBV5-5 | CASSWSAGTEGLEQYF | TGTGCCAGCAGCTGGAGTGCCGGGACAGAGGGCTTAGAGCAGTACTTC
TRBJ1-6 | NA | NA | TRBV28 | CASTRTADNSPLHF | TGTGCCAGCACCCGGACAGCCGATAATTCACCCCTCCACTTT
TRBJ2-3 | TRBD1 | NA | TRBV19 | CASRGWTGGRTDTQYF | TGTGCCAGTAGGGGATGGACAGGGGGCCGCACAGATACGCAGTATTTT
TRBJ2-7 | TRBD2 | few | TRBV5-6 | CASSLLSGSSEQYF | TGTGCCAGCAGCTTGCTTAGCGGGAGCTCCGAGCAGTACTTC
TRBJ1-5 | NA | NA | TRBV10-3 | CAISEFQGSQPQHF | TGTGCCATCAGTGAGTTCCAGGGGTCCCAGCCCCAGCATTTT
TRBJ1-2 | NA | NA | TRBV5-1 | CASSLVAGAGHGYTF | TGCGCCAGCAGCTTGGTAGCGGGCGCGGGACATGGCTACACCTTC
TRBJ1-2 | TRBD1 | NA | TRBV30 | CAWTGQGRNYGYTF | TGTGCCTGGACCGGACAGGGGAGAAACTATGGCTACACCTTC
TRBJ1-2 | NA | NA | TRBV9 | CASSETDYGYTF | TGTGCCAGCAGCGAGACAGATTATGGCTACACCTTC
TRBJ2-7 | TRBD2 | NA | TRBV11-3 | CASSLAAGNYEQYF | TGTGCCAGCAGCTTAGCAGCGGGAAACTACGAGCAGTACTTC
TRBJ1-1 | TRBD1 | NA | TRBV10-1 | CASSPGGLNTEAFF | TGCGCCAGCAGTCCAGGGGGCCTGAACACTGAAGCTTTCTTT
TRBJ2-5 | NA | NA | TRBV28 | CASSTRETQYF | TGTGCCAGCAGTACCAGGGAGACCCAGTACTTC
TRBJ2-1 | NA | few | TRBV12-2 | CASRFGSGRALYNEQFF | TGTGCAAGTCGCTTCGGAAGCGGGAGGGCCCTCTACAATGAGCAGTTCTTC
TRBJ2-6 | NA | NA | TRBV19 | CASTVGNSGANVLTF | TGTGCCAGTACGGTCGGGAACTCTGGGGCCAACGTCCTGACTTTC
TRBJ1-5 | NA | NA | TRBV10-2 | CASSGQSNQPQHF | TGCGCCAGCAGTGGGCAGAGCAATCAGCCCCAGCATTTT
TRBJ2-1 | TRBD2 | NA | TRBV7-2 | CASSSVGAGGWYNEQFF | TGTGCCAGCAGCTCGGTGGGAGCGGGGGGGTGGTACAATGAGCAGTTCTTC
TRBJ1-4 | NA | NA | TRBV19 | CATLGRNEKLFF | TGTGCCACGTTGGGGCGGAATGAAAAACTGTTTTTT
TRBJ1-4 | NA | many | TRBV14 | CASSQAQLNEKLFF | TGTGCCAGCAGCCAAGCACAGCTTAATGAAAAACTGTTTTTT
TRBJ2-6 | TRBD2 | NA | TRBV13 | CASSLLASGSGANVLTF | TGTGCCAGCAGCTTACTCGCTAGCGGATCTGGGGCCAACGTCCTGACTTTC
TRBJ1-1 | TRBD1 | few | TRBV5-1 | CASSFQGATEAFF | TGCGCCAGCAGCTTTCAGGGGGCCACTGAAGCTTTCTTT
TRBJ2-2 | NA | few | TRBV4-1 | CASSQDRHRSNTGELFF | TGCGCCAGCAGCCAAGATCGTCACAGGTCGAACACCGGGGAGCTGTTTTTT
TRBJ1-1 | NA | NA | TRBV6-1 | CASSERGGRITEAFF | TGTGCCAGCAGTGAACGGGGGGGGCGAATCACTGAAGCTTTCTTT
TRBJ2-3 | NA | NA | TRBV9 | CASSALVSTDTQYF | TGTGCCAGCAGCGCCCTAGTAAGCACAGATACGCAGTATTTT
TRBJ1-1 | TRBD1 | NA | TRBV27 | CASSLSGQGAVPTEAFF | TGTGCCAGCAGTTTATCCGGACAGGGGGCGGTCCCCACTGAAGCTTTCTTT
TRBJ1-2 | NA | NA | TRBV27 | CASKAEGFSYGYTF | TGTGCCAGCAAAGCGGAGGGGTTTAGCTATGGCTACACCTTC
TRBJ1-2 | TRBD1 | NA | TRBV10-1 | CASSVDRGLYGYTF | TGCGCCAGCAGTGTTGACAGGGGGCTCTATGGCTACACCTTC
TRBJ2-2 | NA | many | TRBV19 | CASSTHLTGELFF | TGTGCCAGTAGTACACACCTGACCGGGGAGCTGTTTTTT
TRBJ1-5 | TRBD1 | NA | TRBV7-2 | CASSSGQGVGNQPQHF | TGTGCCAGCAGCTCAGGACAGGGAGTGGGCAATCAGCCCCAGCATTTT
TRBJ1-1 | TRBD1 | NA | TRBV11-3 | CASSLTSGQGAFF | TGTGCCAGCAGCTTAACTTCGGGACAGGGGGCTTTCTTT
TRBJ2-7 | NA | NA | TRBV12-3/TRBV12-4 | CASRRGGWYEQYF | TGTGCCAGCCGGAGGGGGGGGTGGTACGAGCAGTACTTC